The next 12 T cell receptor beta chains were all read from a single sample in a study of beta chain features in type 1 diabetes. The sequenced template was cDNA made from the entire isolated RNA. Using immunoSEQ multiplex PCR, the repertoire was profiled, and TCRdb retains in-frame clones only, with some absent. The sample includes fewer than 500,000 clones, approximately 15% of them seen just once. Sequencing was done on a sample of naive CD4+ T cells from blood. All receptors come from a man aged 30 to 45 in good health.

This clone was found a few times. V is TRBV9 and J is TRBJ2-7, with D possibly being TRBD2 (6 bases). Germline values: CDR1 SGDLS, CDR2 YYNGEE. This CDR3 region has 13 residues. The V and J ends lost 1 base and 5 bases respectively, with 10 bases between them. This CDR3 is CASSVSGGDEQYF. DNA of the CDR3: TGTGCCAGCAGCGTATCCGGAGGGGACGAGCAGTACTTC.

On this clone: Other DNA variants within this sample encode the same CDR3. V is TRBV7-9 and J is TRBJ1-2; D remains unclear. The ends were cut back, 2 bases at V and 5 bases at J, with 6 bases in the middle. CDR3 size: 12 residues. Germline-derived CDR1 and CDR2 are SEHNR and FQNEAQ (reference sequence). The CDR3 protein is CASSLTGYGYTF. DNA for the CDR3: TGTGCCAGCAGCTTAACTGGATATGGCTACACCTTC.

The V call is TRBV9, the J call TRBJ2-2; D call uncertain. Looked up from germline, CDR1 is SGDLS and CDR2 is YYNGEE. Trimming cost V 3 bases and J 8 bases, with 11 bases left between them. The CDR3 totals 13 residues. The CDR3 DNA sequence: TGTGCCAGCAGCGGAGCCCTAGGAGGGGAGCTGTTTTTT. Amino acid sequence: CASSGALGGELFF.

This clone was recorded a few times. The J gene is TRBJ2-5, the V gene TRBV5-1; 13 bases match TRBD2. The CDR3 is made up of 17 amino acids. J gave up 3 bases and V 0 bases, and 5 bases lay outside the gene matches. From germline, CDR1 is SGHRS and CDR2 YFSETQ. The CDR3 region is CASSLGLAGGDKETQYF. The CDR3 DNA reads TGCGCCAGCAGCTTGGGACTAGCGGGGGGAGACAAAGAGACCCAGTACTTC. Supplemented by reference TRBV5-1 and TRBJ2-5, the full variable domain reads KAGVTQTPRYLIKTRGQQVTLSCSPISGHRSVSWYQQTPGQGLQFLFEYFSETQRNKGNFPGRFSGRQFSNSRSEMNVSTLELGDSALYLCASSLGLAGGDKETQYFGPGTRLLVL.

In this sample, this clone turned up a few times. The chain combines TRBV7-2 with TRBJ1-1; maybe TRBD1 (5 bases). Germline V lookup: CDR1 SGHTA, CDR2 FQGNSA. The CDR3 length is 14 residues. V was cut by 9 bases and J by 1 base, with 15 bases left in between. CDR3: CASKTGTGNTEAFF. In DNA, the CDR3 is TGTGCCAGTAAAACCGGGACGGGGAACACTGAAGCTTTCTTT.

This chain uses TRBV9 with TRBJ2-5, with TRBD1 matching over 8 bases. V shed 3 bases and J 5 bases; nucleotides not matched to a gene: 6. The CDR3 totals 14 residues. The germline gives CDR1 SGDLS, CDR2 YYNGEE. The CDR3 DNA sequence: TGTGCCAGCAGCGCTACTCACAGGGGGGAGACCCAGTACTTC. Encoded protein: CASSATHRGETQYF.

This clone was counted between two and nine times. The chain employs TRBV4-2 and TRBJ1-1; 7 bases fit TRBD1. The germline CDR1 and CDR2 sequences are LGHNA and YNFKEQ. With V trimmed by 5 bases and J by 5 bases, 8 bases remained unmatched. This CDR3 has 14 residues. This CDR3 is CASSVGGARTEAFF. For the CDR3, the DNA is TGTGCCAGCAGCGTAGGGGGCGCGAGGACTGAAGCTTTCTTT.

The rearrangement uses TRBV27 and TRBJ2-2; TRBD2 matches at 10 bases. Germline CDR1 reads MNHEY; CDR2 reads SMNVEV (reference sequence). Unmatched junction bases numbered 5, after V lost 3 bases and J lost 7 bases. The CDR3 extends over 15 amino acids. This chain's CDR3 is CASSFLAGAVGELFF. The CDR3 coding sequence is TGTGCCAGCAGTTTCCTAGCGGGAGCGGTCGGGGAGCTGTTTTTT.

A note on this clone: The junction does not match germline at one end; this may be a read error. The chain is built from TRBV7-7 and TRBJ2-1, with a tentative D call TRBD2 (6 bases). This CDR3 spans 15 amino acids. The germline V gene encodes CDR1 SSHAT and CDR2 FNYEAQ (reference sequence). CDR3 amino acids: CASSPSLGSNNEQFF. CDR3 DNA: TGTGCTAGCAGCCCCAGCCTCGGGAGCAACAATGAGCAGTTCTTC.

The CDR3 protein is CASTHPGAPGQPQHF. CDR3 nucleotide sequence: TGTGCCAGCACCCATCCGGGGGCACCAGGACAGCCCCAGCATTTT. This chain links TRBV7-2 with TRBJ1-5; TRBD1 is a possible D gene (6 bases). This CDR3 has 15 residues. Trimming removed 7 bases from V and 7 bases from J, with 20 bases in between. Looked up from germline, CDR1 is SGHTA and CDR2 is FQGNSA.

The CDR3: CAWSSRAPYNEQFF. CDR3 nucleotides: TGTGCCTGGAGTTCGCGGGCCCCCTACAATGAGCAGTTCTTC. This chain uses TRBV30 with TRBJ2-1, with a possible D match to TRBD2 (5 bases). V was cut by 2 bases and J by 2 bases, with 10 bases left in between. This CDR3 comprises 14 residues. CDR1 and CDR2 from the germline V gene are GTSNPN and SVGIG (reference sequence). The whole variable domain, remainder taken from reference TRBV30 and TRBJ2-1, is SQTIHQWPATLVQPVGSPLSLECTVEGTSNPNLYWYRQAAGRGLQLLFYSVGIGQISSEVPQNLSASRPQDRQFILSSKKLLLSDSGFYLCAWSSRAPYNEQFFGPGTRLTVL.

This clone was counted many times. This rearrangement joins TRBV10-3 to TRBJ2-5, with a possible D match to TRBD1 (5 bases). The germline V gene has CDR1 ENHRY and CDR2 SYGVKD. This CDR3 comprises 15 residues. Trimming took off 4 bases at V and 3 bases at J, with 15 bases between the two ends. CDR3 coding DNA: TGTGCCATCAGTGGTGTATGGCAGACAGAAGAGACCCAGTACTTC. Its translation: CAISGVWQTEETQYF.